This entry lists 17 T cell receptor beta chains sequenced from one sample in a study of shared clonotypes between healthy human individuals. Only in-frame clones appear in the TCRdb table, and some are missing; sequencing was by immunoSEQ multiplex PCR. The table lists about 500,000 clones, around 77% of them singletons. The sequenced material came from PBMCs. Receptors originate from a woman between 40 and 50 years old in good health. Some clones in this sample may be carry-over from other donors' samples.

This clone showed up just a few times. The V call is TRBV4-1, the J call TRBJ2-5; D is perhaps TRBD1 or TRBD2 (6 bases each). From germline, CDR1 is MGHRA and CDR2 YSYEKL. CDR3 size: 16 residues. The V end lost 1 base, the J end lost 4 bases, and 16 bases lay between the germline ends. CDR3 protein: CASSQGGGQFRETQYF. DNA for the CDR3: TGCGCCAGCAGCCAAGGGGGAGGACAGTTTAGAGAGACCCAGTACTTC.

This sequence joins TRBV2 and TRBJ2-1; TRBD2 agrees at 12 bases. The V gene's germline CDR1 is SNHLY and CDR2 FYNNEI. Unmatched junction bases numbered 7, after V lost 5 bases and J lost 5 bases. This CDR3 is 16 amino acids long. CDR3 nucleotides: TGTGCCAGCAGTCCTTCTAGCGGGAGGGCCAACAATGAGCAGTTCTTC. This sequence encodes CASSPSSGRANNEQFF.

Worth noting for this clone: This is likely an artifact of a read error, given a far larger clone one base away. The chain employs TRBV11-1 and TRBJ2-7, with a weak D call TRBD2 (6 bases). The CDR3 contains 13 residues. Germline V gene data show CDR1 as SGHAT and CDR2 as FQDESV (reference sequence). DNA for the CDR3: TGTACCAGCAGCTTAGGAGGGGTTAGCGAGCAGTACTTC. Amino acid sequence: CTSSLGGVSEQYF.

V usage is TRBV19 and J usage is TRBJ1-4; 7 bases map to TRBD1. The V gene's germline CDR1 is LNHDA and CDR2 SQIVND (reference sequence). The CDR3 has 15 residues. V shed 3 bases and J 6 bases; nucleotides not matched to a gene: 7. CDR3 sequence: CASSIFFQGDEKLFF. The CDR3 region has the DNA TGTGCCAGTAGTATCTTCTTCCAGGGGGATGAAAAACTGTTTTTT. Full variable domain (missing parts from reference TRBV19 and TRBJ1-4): DGGITQSPKYLFRKEGQNVTLSCEQNLNHDAMYWYRQDPGQGLRLIYYSQIVNDFQKGDIAEGYSVSREKKESFPLTVTSAQKNPTAFYLCASSIFFQGDEKLFFGSGTQLSVL.

This clone was counted once. This chain connects TRBV5-1 to TRBJ2-7, with 9 bases fitting TRBD1. This CDR3 contains 14 residues. The germline gives CDR1 SGHRS, CDR2 YFSETQ. V dropped 4 bases and J dropped 5; count of bases not matched to a gene: 7. CDR3 in DNA: TGCGCCAGCAGCACGAGGACAGGGGTGGACGAGCAGTACTTC. Encoded protein: CASSTRTGVDEQYF.

The chain couples TRBV2 to TRBJ1-4, with D maybe TRBD1 (6 bases). Germline loops: CDR1 SNHLY, CDR2 FYNNEI. V lost 4 bases to trimming and J lost 7 bases, with 13 bases between them. The CDR3 contains 14 residues. In DNA form, the CDR3 reads TGTGCCAGCAGTGCTGATGTCAGGGGTGAAAAACTGTTTTTT. Encoded protein: CASSADVRGEKLFF.

A note on this clone: A read error may be the cause here, since a much bigger clone is one base away. The gene calls are TRBV18 and TRBJ2-5; TRBD1 is a possible D gene (5 bases). The germline CDR1 and CDR2 sequences are KGHSH and LQKENI. The CDR3 length is 15 residues. V lost 3 bases and J lost 2, with 13 bases in between. This chain's CDR3 is CASSPEQVQQETQYF. In nucleotides, the CDR3 is TGTGCCAGCTCACCGGAACAGGTCCAGCAAGAGACCCAGTACTTC. Full variable domain (outside the CDR3, taken from reference TRBV18 and TRBJ2-5): NAGVMQNPRHLVRRRGQEARLRCSPMKGHSHVYWYRQLPEEGLKFMVYLQKENIIDESGMPKERFSAEFPKEGPSILRIQQVVRGDSAAYFCASSPEQVQQETQYFGPGTRLLVL.

The V call is TRBV30, the J call TRBJ2-1; 15 positions match TRBD2. The germline gives CDR1 GTSNPN, CDR2 SVGIG (reference sequence). This CDR3 has 17 amino acids. Trimming took 1 base from V and 6 from J; bases not matched to a gene: 7. The CDR3 bases are TGTGCCTGGAGTGCCACTGGACTAGCGGGAGGGGGCAATGAGCAGTTCTTC. Protein: CAWSATGLAGGGNEQFF. Drawing the rest from reference TRBV30 and TRBJ2-1, the complete variable domain is SQTIHQWPATLVQPVGSPLSLECTVEGTSNPNLYWYRQAAGRGLQLLFYSVGIGQISSEVPQNLSASRPQDRQFILSSKKLLLSDSGFYLCAWSATGLAGGGNEQFFGPGTRLTVL.

This clone was recorded many times. The sample carries other DNA sequences with the same CDR3. The chain couples TRBV7-2 to TRBJ1-5; D unresolved. V shed 5 bases and J shed 0 bases, with 5 bases lying between them. Germline V lookup: CDR1 SGHTA, CDR2 FQGNSA. The CDR3 contains 13 residues. The CDR3 loop is CASSPNSNQPQHF. CDR3 DNA sequence: TGTGCCAGCAGCCCGAATAGCAATCAGCCCCAGCATTTT.

The gene calls are TRBV4-3 and TRBJ1-1; 9 nucleotides match TRBD1. Unmatched junction bases numbered 1, after V lost 0 bases and J lost 5 bases. Germline V lookup: CDR1 LGHNA, CDR2 YSLEER. This CDR3 is 14 amino acids long. CDR3 in amino acids: CASSQEQGATEAFF. The CDR3 DNA reads TGCGCCAGCAGCCAAGAACAGGGGGCGACTGAAGCTTTCTTT.

With regard to this clone: Other nucleotide sequences in the sample specify the same CDR3. The chain combines TRBV7-2 with TRBJ2-1; D is ambiguous. Per germline, CDR1 SGHTA and CDR2 FQGNSA. The CDR3 has 14 residues. With 1 base removed from V and 6 bases from J, the gap between germline ends came to 10 bases. CDR3 bases: TGTGCCAGCAGCTTAGGCGGAGCCCCCAATGAGCAGTTCTTC. Amino acid sequence: CASSLGGAPNEQFF. The full variable domain, its missing parts supplied by reference TRBV7-2 and TRBJ2-1, is GAGVSQSPSNKVTEKGKDVELRCDPISGHTALYWYRQSLGQGLEFLIYFQGNSAPDKSGLPSDRFSAERTGGSVSTLTIQRTQQEDSAVYLCASSLGGAPNEQFFGPGTRLTVL.

With respect to this clone: Possible read error: a much larger clone is one base away. This chain uses TRBV30 with TRBJ1-5, with D possibly matching TRBD1 (5 bases). Germline V gives CDR1 GTSNPN, CDR2 SVGIG (reference sequence). CDR3 size: 15 residues. The CDR3 loop is CARSSRGLDDQPQHF. The CDR3 bases are TGTGCCCGGAGCTCGCGGGGACTGGATGATCAGCCCCAGCATTTT.

The J gene is TRBJ2-1, the V gene TRBV28; TRBD2 matches 12 bases. The CDR3 sequence is 14 residues long. The germline V gene encodes CDR1 MDHEN and CDR2 SYDVKM. The junction had 4 bases not matched to a gene; V was cut back by 6 bases and J by 7 bases. As DNA, the CDR3 is TGTGCCAGCAGGGAAGGACTAGCGGGGAATGAGCAGTTCTTC. This gives the protein CASREGLAGNEQFF. The whole variable domain, remainder taken from reference TRBV28 and TRBJ2-1, is DVKVTQSSRYLVKRTGEKVFLECVQDMDHENMFWYRQDPGLGLRLIYFSYDVKMKEKGDIPEGYSVSREKKERFSLILESASTNQTSMYLCASREGLAGNEQFFGPGTRLTVL.

Only a few counts were recorded for this clone. A read error is likely here: a far larger clone is one base away. Additional DNA sequences in this sample encode the identical CDR3. The gene calls are TRBV7-2 and TRBJ1-5; D is unresolved. Germline CDR1 is SGHTA and CDR2 is FQGNSA. The CDR3 spans 13 residues. The V end lost 5 bases, the J end lost 4 bases, and 9 bases lay between the germline ends. CDR3 bases: TGTGCCAGCAGCCTAGGGCCTAATCAGCCCCAGCATTTT. Translation: CASSLGPNQPQHF.

This clone occurred a few times. The chain recombines TRBV5-4 with TRBJ2-1; 16 nucleotides align to TRBD2. V dropped 4 bases and J dropped 9; count of bases not matched to a gene: 4. Germline V gene lookup returns CDR1 SGHNT and CDR2 YYREEE (reference sequence). This CDR3 is built from 15 residues. The CDR3 loop reads CASSLGTSGRVEQFF. Written as DNA, the CDR3 is TGTGCCAGCAGCCTAGGGACTAGCGGGAGGGTTGAGCAGTTCTTC.

The chain recombines TRBV28 with TRBJ2-1; 7 bases are shared with TRBD2. The CDR3 has 15 residues. V lost 2 bases and J lost 6; bases outside the gene matches: 7. Looked up from germline, CDR1 is MDHEN and CDR2 is SYDVKM. CDR3 sequence: CASSLGGGAVNEQFF. In DNA, the CDR3 is TGTGCCAGCAGTTTAGGGGGGGGAGCCGTCAATGAGCAGTTCTTC.

The gene calls are TRBV7-2 and TRBJ1-2; tentative D call: TRBD1 (5 bases). The germline CDR1 and CDR2 sequences are SGHTA and FQGNSA. This CDR3 spans 16 amino acids. V was cut by 1 base and J by 7 bases, with 19 bases left in between. CDR3 nucleotide sequence: TGTGCCAGCAGCTTAGGGGGCGCGGTAGCACGTGCTGGCTACACCTTC. Translated, it gives CASSLGGAVARAGYTF.